The rows below give T cell receptor beta chains drawn from one sample of a study of PD-1 blockade in classical Hodgkin lymphoma. This table comes from immunoSEQ multiplex PCR, and its TCRdb copy is limited to in-frame clones, with some not included. The sample carries roughly 92,000 clones, just under 95% recorded once. Here the sequenced sample was peripheral blood mononuclear cells (PBMCs), taken at baseline. The receptors originated from a human donor with classical Hodgkin lymphoma. CDR3s include the opening cysteine and the closing phenylalanine or tryptophan. Fields, in order: J gene, V gene, clone size, CDR3 protein. Size is stated for part of the rows, as once, few or many counts, or as a class when the clone is expanded.

J: TRBJ2-7; V: TRBV11-2; size: -; CDR3: CASSPTGIYEQYF
J: TRBJ2-1; V: TRBV9; size: -; CDR3: CASSATSGRIEQFF
J: TRBJ2-5; V: TRBV5-1; size: -; CDR3: CASSLGGGRDETQYF
J: TRBJ2-1; V: TRBV10-3; size: -; CDR3: CAISESRPSGREGLSYNEQFF
J: TRBJ2-1; V: TRBV6-1; size: few; CDR3: CASRWTSGAYNEQFF
J: TRBJ2-2; V: TRBV2; size: -; CDR3: CASSEQFATSGTRTGELFF
J: TRBJ1-6; V: TRBV5-1; size: -; CDR3: CASSLDPGQRAKIHLHF
J: TRBJ1-1; V: TRBV29-1; size: -; CDR3: CSVESGGTEAFF
J: TRBJ1-5; V: TRBV12-5; size: -; CDR3: CASGCPFSGFNQPQHF
J: TRBJ2-1; V: TRBV19; size: -; CDR3: CASTGRASGRLWDYNEQFF
J: TRBJ2-7; V: TRBV7-8; size: -; CDR3: CATAPSSTGGSYEQYF
J: TRBJ2-6; V: TRBV7-2; size: -; CDR3: CASSKIRGGANVLTF
J: TRBJ2-5; V: TRBV2; size: once; CDR3: CASPAPATQYF
J: TRBJ1-4; V: TRBV7-9; size: -; CDR3: CASSLARGQREKLFF
J: TRBJ1-2; V: TRBV6-1; size: -; CDR3: CASSTQNTF